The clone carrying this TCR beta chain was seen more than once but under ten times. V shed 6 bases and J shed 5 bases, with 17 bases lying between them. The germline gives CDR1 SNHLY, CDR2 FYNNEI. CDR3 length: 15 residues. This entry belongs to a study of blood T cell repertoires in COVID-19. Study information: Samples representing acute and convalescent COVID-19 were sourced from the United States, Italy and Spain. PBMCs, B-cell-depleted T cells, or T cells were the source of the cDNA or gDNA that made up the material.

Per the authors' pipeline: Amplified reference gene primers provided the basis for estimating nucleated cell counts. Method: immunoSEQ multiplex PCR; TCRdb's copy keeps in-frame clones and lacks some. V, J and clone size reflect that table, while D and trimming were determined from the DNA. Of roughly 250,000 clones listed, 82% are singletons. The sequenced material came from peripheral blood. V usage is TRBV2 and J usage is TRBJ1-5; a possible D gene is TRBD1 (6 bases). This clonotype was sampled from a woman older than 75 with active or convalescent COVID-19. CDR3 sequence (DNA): TGTGCCAGCAGCGCGCCCCACAGGGCGGATCAGCCCCAGCATTTT. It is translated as CASSAPHRADQPQHF.